This entry describes one T cell receptor (beta chain). Its target is not known. The data stem from a study of T cells after yellow fever vaccination. Study-level findings and limits: Post-booster reappearance was seen for most primary-vaccination clones (around 96% CD4, roughly 91% CD8).

5'RACE template switching produced TCR cDNA carrying a universal primer site and UMIs. Each CDR3 protein gets one entry after TCRdb re-called the 5' RACE reads with MiXCR. This sample has 150,000 to 200,000 distinct CDR3 sequences, with 9.5% to 11% found just once. The TCR was taken from a man aged 18 to 30 who received the YFV17D yellow fever vaccine. The material sequenced was CD8+ T cells sorted from PBMCs, taken 15 days after the yellow fever booster vaccination.

The CDR3 here is CASSQERSSTYGYTF. CDR3 DNA sequence: TGTGCCAGCAGCCAAGAGAGGAGCAGTACCTATGGCTACACCTTC. The rearrangement uses TRBV4-2 and TRBJ1-2; D is unresolved. Germline V lookup: CDR1 LGHNA, CDR2 YNFKEQ. V gave up 0 bases and J gave up 4 bases, with 12 bases separating them. CDR3 length equals 15 residues.